This T cell receptor (beta chain) originates from a study of blood T cell repertoires in COVID-19. The trim removed 1 base at V and 4 bases at J, leaving 3 bases unmatched. The CDR3 extends over 14 amino acids. The germline CDR1 and CDR2 sequences are LGHDT and YNNKEL (reference sequence). As handled by the study authors: Estimation of nucleated cell counts relied on the amplification of reference gene primers. Only in-frame clones appear in the TCRdb table, and some are missing; sequencing was by immunoSEQ multiplex PCR. V, J and clone size are those of that table, while D and trimming were read from the DNA. There are more than 85,000 clones in the sample; 70% to 90% occur only once, and 4.5% lies in the top ten.

The genes are TRBV3-1 (or the pseudogene TRBV3-2) and TRBJ1-1, with 7 bases fitting TRBD1. The sample comprised peripheral blood. The TCR originated in a man in his 70s with acute or convalescent COVID-19. The CDR3 here is CASSQVDRVTEAFF. CDR3 in DNA: TGTGCCAGCAGCCAAGTCGACAGGGTCACTGAAGCTTTCTTT.